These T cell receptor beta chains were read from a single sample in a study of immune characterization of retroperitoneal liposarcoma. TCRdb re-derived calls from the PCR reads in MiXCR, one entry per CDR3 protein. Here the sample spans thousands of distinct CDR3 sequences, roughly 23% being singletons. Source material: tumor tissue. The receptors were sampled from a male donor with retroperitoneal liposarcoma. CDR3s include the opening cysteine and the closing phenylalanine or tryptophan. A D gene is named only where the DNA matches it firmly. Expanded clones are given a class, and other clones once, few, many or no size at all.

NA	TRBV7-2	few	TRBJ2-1	TGTGCCAGCAGTATTAAAGAGACCCAGTTCTTC	CASSIKETQFF
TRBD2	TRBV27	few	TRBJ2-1	TGTGCCAGCAGGGGTCGACTAGCGGGGAACTACGAGCAGTTCTTC	CASRGRLAGNYEQFF
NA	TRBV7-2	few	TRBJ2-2	TGTGCCAGCAGACGCCTAACCGGGGAGCTGTTTTTT	CASRRLTGELFF
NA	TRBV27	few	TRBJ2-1	TGTGCCAGCACCCCTAGGGGGGGCCCCTACAATGAGCAGTTCTTC	CASTPRGGPYNEQFF
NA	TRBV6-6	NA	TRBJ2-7	TGTGCCAGCAGTTACTCGATAGGTGTCGATGAGCAGTACTTC	CASSYSIGVDEQYF
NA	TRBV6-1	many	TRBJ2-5	TGTGCCAGCACTCACCGGGACAAAGAGACCCAGTACTTC	CASTHRDKETQYF
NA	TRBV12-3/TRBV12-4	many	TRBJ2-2	TGTGCCAGCAGTTTATTTGGCGGGGAGCTGTTTTTT	CASSLFGGELFF
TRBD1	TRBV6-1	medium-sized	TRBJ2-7	TGTGCCGCCACCAGGGACAGCGACTTCTACGAGCAGTACTTC	CAATRDSDFYEQYF
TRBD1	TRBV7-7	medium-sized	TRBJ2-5	TGTGCTAGCAGCCAAAGATACATGGGACAGGGGGAGACCCAGTACTTC	CASSQRYMGQGETQYF
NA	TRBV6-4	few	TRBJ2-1	TGTGCCAGCAGTGAGGAGGGCGGATACAATGAGCAGTTCTTC	CASSEEGGYNEQFF
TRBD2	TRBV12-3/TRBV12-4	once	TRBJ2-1	TGTGCCAGCAGTTTAGCCCCCCAGCGGGAGACATTCAATGAGCAGTTCTTC	CASSLAPQRETFNEQFF